The 16 T cell receptor beta chains given below trace back to one sample, sequenced in a study of T cells in women clearing cervical HPV infection. Some clones are missing from TCRdb's copy, which holds only in-frame ones; the method was immunoSEQ multiplex PCR. The table for this sample gives roughly 35,000 clones. The sample was blood buffy coat. These receptor sequences come from a woman between 18 and 70 years old with a cervical HPV16 infection that either progressed to CIN3+ or cleared (not recorded which).

On this clone: The read gets to within 3 residues of the CDR3 end, and the germline J gene fills in the rest. The chain carries TRBV7-2 and TRBJ2-1, with 12 bases aligning to TRBD2. V lost 1 base to trimming and J lost 8 bases; unmatched junction nucleotides: 3. This CDR3 region has 15 residues. CDR1 SGHTA and CDR2 FQGNSA come from the germline V gene. The sequenced part of the CDR3 DNA is TGTGCCAGCAGCTTAGGACTAGCGGGAGTCGATGAG. This gives the protein CASSLGLAGVDE. The whole CDR3 is CASSLGLAGVDEQFF.

As concerns this clone: The CDR3 end lies 3 residues beyond the end of the read and is filled in from the germline J gene. This chain joins TRBV6-1 and TRBJ2-7; tentative D call: TRBD2 (6 bases). Trimming took 5 bases from V and 1 from J, leaving 12 bases between them. This CDR3 spans 14 amino acids. Germline loops: CDR1 MNHNS, CDR2 SASEGT. CDR3 DNA (partial): TGTGCCAGCAGTCAAGGACTAACTTCCTACGAG. This translates into CASSQGLTSYE. The CDR3, in full, reads CASSQGLTSYEQYF.

In regard to this clone: With the read ending 3 residues before the CDR3 end, the germline J gene is used to fill in that end. The V call is TRBV30, the J call TRBJ2-2; 7 nucleotides agree with TRBD1. This CDR3 region has 15 residues. CDR1 GTSNPN and CDR2 SVGIG come from the germline V gene (reference sequence). This CDR3 is CACHDREGDNSPLFF. The sequenced part of the CDR3 DNA is TGTGCCTGCCACGACAGGGAAGGAGATAATTCACCG. Full variable domain (missing parts from reference TRBV30 and TRBJ2-2): SQTIHQWPATLVQPVGSPLSLECTVEGTSNPNLYWYRQAAGRGLQLLFYSVGIGQISSEVPQNLSASRPQDRQFILSSKKLLLSDSGFYLCACHDREGDNSPLFFGEGSRLTVL.

Note on this clone: The read terminates 3 residues ahead of where the CDR3 ends, so the germline J gene completes it. The rearrangement joins TRBV7-9 to TRBJ2-5, with D maybe TRBD1 (6 bases). CDR1 and CDR2 (germline): SEHNR, FQNEAQ (reference sequence). Deletions cut 4 bases from V and 5 bases from J, with 14 bases between. The CDR3 contains 14 residues. The CDR3 sequence: CASSSDRFYETQYF. The DNA read from the CDR3 is TGTGCCAGCAGCTCTGACAGGTTCTACGAGACC.

Regarding this clone: The observed sequence ends 3 residues before the CDR3 terminus, with the missing tail filled in from the germline J gene. The rearrangement links TRBV7-2 to TRBJ2-4; D may be TRBD1 (6 bases). CDR1 and CDR2 (germline): SGHTA, FQGNSA. The CDR3 is 15 residues long. The DNA read from the CDR3 is TGTGCCAGCAGCCGGGGACAATTAGCTAACTATGGT. Encoded protein: CASSRGQLANYG. The CDR3, in full, reads CASSRGQLANYGQYF.

In the case of this clone: Read data end 3 residues before the CDR3 end; the end is taken from the germline J gene. The rearrangement uses TRBV5-1 and TRBJ2-3, with 9 bases lining up with TRBD1. CDR3 length: 15 residues. Germline V gives CDR1 SGHRS, CDR2 YFSETQ. Here the CDR3 reads CASSWTGDGNQPQYF. Incomplete CDR3 DNA: TGCGCCAGCAGCTGGACAGGGGATGGCAATCAGCCG.

Regarding this clone: The read is 3 residues too short to cover the CDR3 end, so that end is filled in from the germline J gene. The chain joins TRBV18 to TRBJ2-7; 10 positions match TRBD1. The CDR3 sequence is 14 residues long. Germline V gene sequence: CDR1 KGHSH, CDR2 LQKENI. The ends lost 6 bases at V and 1 base at J; junction bases unmatched: 3. The CDR3: CASSSGQGSYEQYF. CDR3 bases read: TGTGCCAGCTCGTCGGGACAGGGGTCCTACGAG.

On this clone itself: Sequencing ends 3 residues short of the CDR3 end; the germline J gene provides the rest. The V call is TRBV20-1, the J call TRBJ2-1; D remains ambiguous. CDR1 and CDR2 (germline): DFQATT, SNEGSKA (reference sequence). V was pared by 6 bases and J by 5 bases, with 8 bases between. The CDR3 has 11 amino acids. The sequenced CDR3 bases are TGCAGTGCAAGAATCGACAATGAG. It is translated as CSARIDNE. In full, the CDR3 is CSARIDNEQFF.

Notes on this clone: The sequence runs out 3 residues before the end of the CDR3; the remainder is reconstructed from the germline J gene. The chain couples TRBV20-1 to TRBJ2-7; D not resolved. Trimming removed 0 bases at V and 2 bases at J, with 8 bases between. The CDR3 has 13 residues. Germline V lookup: CDR1 DFQATT, CDR2 SNEGSKA (reference sequence). The CDR3 region is CSARDSRTYEQYF. CDR3 DNA (partial): TGCAGTGCTAGAGACTCGCGGACCTACGAG.

To note about this clone: The CDR3 end falls 3 residues outside the read, so it is completed with the germline J gene. The chain combines TRBV10-3 with TRBJ2-1; D gene uncertain. Per the germline V gene, CDR1 is ENHRY and CDR2 is SYGVKD. Trimming removed 3 bases at V and 6 bases at J, with 3 bases between. This CDR3 region has 11 residues. The sequenced part of the CDR3 DNA is TGTGCCATCAGTGACCTCAATGAG. It encodes CAISDLNE. The complete CDR3 reads CAISDLNEQFF.

Notes on this clone: The read falls 3 residues short of the CDR3 end, and the missing part is taken from the germline J gene. The V gene is TRBV20-1, the J gene TRBJ1-6; no firm D call. Trimming shortened V by 3 bases and J by 3 bases, and 12 bases separated the two germline ends. This CDR3 contains 15 residues. The germline V gene encodes CDR1 DFQATT and CDR2 SNEGSKA (reference sequence). The CDR3 region is CSASMRALYNSPLHF. The CDR3 DNA, read in part, is TGCAGTGCTAGTATGCGGGCCCTCTATAATTCACCC.

Notes on this clone: The read terminates 3 residues before the CDR3 end, so the remaining end is supplied by the germline J gene. V usage is TRBV19 and J usage is TRBJ2-4; TRBD2 agrees at 7 bases. CDR3 length equals 14 residues. Trimming removed 0 bases from V and 8 bases from J; junction bases left unmatched: 4. CDR1 LNHDA and CDR2 SQIVND come from the germline V gene (reference sequence). The CDR3: CASSIEGGRYIQYF. The covered CDR3 bases are TGTGCCAGTAGTATAGAGGGGGGGAGGTACATT.

A word on this clone: Sequencing ends 3 residues short of the CDR3 end; the germline J gene provides the rest. The rearrangement joins TRBV2 to TRBJ2-2, with TRBD2 identical over 7 bases. The germline V gene encodes CDR1 SNHLY and CDR2 FYNNEI. CDR3 length: 14 amino acids. This chain's CDR3 is CASSERQGGSPLFF. The sequenced part of the CDR3 DNA is TGTGCCAGCAGTGAGAGGCAGGGAGGGTCACCG.

Notes on this clone: The read terminates 3 residues before the CDR3 end, so the remaining end is supplied by the germline J gene. This chain joins TRBV7-2 and TRBJ1-1; D gene unclear. This CDR3 region has 15 residues. Germline V CDR1 and CDR2: SGHTA, FQGNSA. The V and J ends lost 5 bases and 1 base respectively, with 14 bases between them. CDR3 sequence reads: CASSPRRPGNTEAFF. The sequenced CDR3 bases are TGTGCCAGCAGCCCCCGAAGGCCAGGGAACACTGAA.

Concerning this clone: The read ends 3 residues before the CDR3 terminus; that terminus is restored from the germline J gene. J is TRBJ2-7 and V is TRBV7-9; D is ambiguous. The CDR3 covers 13 residues. Germline V gene lookup returns CDR1 SEHNR and CDR2 FQNEAQ (reference sequence). Trimming left V 5 bases short and J 3 bases short, with 11 bases between. The CDR3 loop reads CASSPILSYEQYF. Partial CDR3 DNA: TGTGCCAGCAGCCCTATACTAAGCTACGAG.

The CDR3 loop reads CASSPGTGASTDTQYF. CDR3 DNA, as far as it was read: TGCGCCAGCAGTCCCGGGACAGGAGCGAGCACAGATACC. The chain combines TRBV5-1 with TRBJ2-5; 8 bases are a match to TRBD1. The read comes to an end 3 residues before the CDR3 does, leaving the germline J gene to fill in the end. This CDR3 region has 16 residues. The germline V gene has CDR1 SGHRS and CDR2 YFSETQ.